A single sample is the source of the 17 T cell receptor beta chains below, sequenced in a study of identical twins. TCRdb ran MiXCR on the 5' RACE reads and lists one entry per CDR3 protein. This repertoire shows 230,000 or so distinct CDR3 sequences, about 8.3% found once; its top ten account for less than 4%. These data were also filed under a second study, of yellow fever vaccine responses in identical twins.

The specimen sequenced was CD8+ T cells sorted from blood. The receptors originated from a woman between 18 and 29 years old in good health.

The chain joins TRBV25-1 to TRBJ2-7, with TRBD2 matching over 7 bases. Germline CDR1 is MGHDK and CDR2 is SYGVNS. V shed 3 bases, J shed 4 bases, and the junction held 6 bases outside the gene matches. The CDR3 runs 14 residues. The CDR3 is CASSEGGGWYEQYF. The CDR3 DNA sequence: TGTGCCAGCAGTGAGGGGGGGGGTTGGTACGAGCAGTACTTC.

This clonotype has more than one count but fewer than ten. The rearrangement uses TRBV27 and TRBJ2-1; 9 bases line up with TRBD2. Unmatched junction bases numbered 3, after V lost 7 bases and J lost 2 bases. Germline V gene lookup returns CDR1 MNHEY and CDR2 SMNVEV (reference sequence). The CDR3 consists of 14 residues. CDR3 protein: CASTTSGPYNEQFF. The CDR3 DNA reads TGTGCCAGCACCACTAGCGGGCCCTACAATGAGCAGTTCTTC.

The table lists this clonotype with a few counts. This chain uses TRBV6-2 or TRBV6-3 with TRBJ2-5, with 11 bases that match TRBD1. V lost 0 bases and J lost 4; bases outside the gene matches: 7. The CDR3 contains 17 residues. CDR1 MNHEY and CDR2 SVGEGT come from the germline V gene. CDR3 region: CASSYSGQGAYSETQYF. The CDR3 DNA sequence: TGTGCCAGCAGTTACTCTGGACAGGGGGCATACTCAGAGACCCAGTACTTC.

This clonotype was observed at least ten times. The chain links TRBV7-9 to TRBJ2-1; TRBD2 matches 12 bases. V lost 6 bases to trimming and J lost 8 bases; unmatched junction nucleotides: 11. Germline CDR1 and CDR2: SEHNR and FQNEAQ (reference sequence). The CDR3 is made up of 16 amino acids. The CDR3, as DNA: TGTGCCAGCAGGGCTCCCGGGACTAGCGGGTTTGATGAGCAGTTCTTC. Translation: CASRAPGTSGFDEQFF. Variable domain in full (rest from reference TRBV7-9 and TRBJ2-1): DTGVSQNPRHKITKRGQNVTFRCDPISEHNRLYWYRQTLGQGPEFLTYFQNEAQLEKSRLLSDRFSAERPKGSFSTLEIQRTEQGDSAMYLCASRAPGTSGFDEQFFGPGTRLTVL.

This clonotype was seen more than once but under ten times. The CDR3 coding sequence is TGTGCCAGCAGCTTAAAGGTCCCTACGATTAGCACAGATACGCAGTATTTT. Translation gives CASSLKVPTISTDTQYF. The rearrangement uses TRBV7-2 and TRBJ2-3, with no clear D. The CDR3 runs 17 residues. Germline-derived CDR1 and CDR2 are SGHTA and FQGNSA. V was pared by 2 bases and J by 0 bases, with 15 bases between. The complete variable domain, with remaining parts taken from reference TRBV7-2 and TRBJ2-3, reads GAGVSQSPSNKVTEKGKDVELRCDPISGHTALYWYRQSLGQGLEFLIYFQGNSAPDKSGLPSDRFSAERTGGSVSTLTIQRTQQEDSAVYLCASSLKVPTISTDTQYFGPGTRLTVL.

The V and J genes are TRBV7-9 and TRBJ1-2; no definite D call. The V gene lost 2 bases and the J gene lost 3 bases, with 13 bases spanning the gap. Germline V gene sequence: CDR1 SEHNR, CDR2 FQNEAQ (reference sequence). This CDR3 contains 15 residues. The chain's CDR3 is CASSLYLGPYYGYTF. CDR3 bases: TGTGCCAGCAGCTTATATCTAGGACCTTACTATGGCTACACCTTC.

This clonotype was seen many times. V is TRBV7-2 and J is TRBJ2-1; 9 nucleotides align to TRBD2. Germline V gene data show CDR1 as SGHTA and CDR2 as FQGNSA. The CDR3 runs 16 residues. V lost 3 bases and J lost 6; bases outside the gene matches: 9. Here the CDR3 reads CASSFPIAGATNEQFF. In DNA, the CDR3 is TGTGCCAGCAGCTTTCCGATAGCGGGGGCTACCAATGAGCAGTTCTTC. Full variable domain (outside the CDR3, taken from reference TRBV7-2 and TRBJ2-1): GAGVSQSPSNKVTEKGKDVELRCDPISGHTALYWYRQSLGQGLEFLIYFQGNSAPDKSGLPSDRFSAERTGGSVSTLTIQRTQQEDSAVYLCASSFPIAGATNEQFFGPGTRLTVL.

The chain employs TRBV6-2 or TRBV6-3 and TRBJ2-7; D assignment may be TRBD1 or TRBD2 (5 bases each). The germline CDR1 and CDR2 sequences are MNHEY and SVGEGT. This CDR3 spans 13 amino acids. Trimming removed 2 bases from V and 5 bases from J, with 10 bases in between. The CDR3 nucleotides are TGTGCCAGCAGTTACAGTGAGGGGAACGAGCAGTACTTC. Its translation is CASSYSEGNEQYF.

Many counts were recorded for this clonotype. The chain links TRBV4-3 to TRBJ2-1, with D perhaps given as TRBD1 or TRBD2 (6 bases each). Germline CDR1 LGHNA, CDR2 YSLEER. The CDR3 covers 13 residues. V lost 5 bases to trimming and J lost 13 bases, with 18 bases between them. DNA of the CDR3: TGCGCCAGCAGCTATTCCGGGGGCGACCAACAGTTCTTC. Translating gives CASSYSGGDQQFF.

The DNA of the CDR3 is TGTGCCTCCTGCCAAGATGCAGCCGGCTACAATGAGCAGTTCTTC. Protein sequence: CASCQDAAGYNEQFF. The chain combines TRBV3-1 with TRBJ2-1; no reliable D call. This CDR3 has 15 amino acids. Germline CDR1 and CDR2: LGHDT and YNNKEL (reference sequence). V shed 11 bases and J shed 3 bases, with 20 bases lying between them.

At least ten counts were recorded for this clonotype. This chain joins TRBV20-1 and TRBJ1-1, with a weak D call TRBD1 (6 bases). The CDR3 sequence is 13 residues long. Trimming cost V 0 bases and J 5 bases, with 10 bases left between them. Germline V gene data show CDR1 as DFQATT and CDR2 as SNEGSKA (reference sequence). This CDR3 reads CSARDRGETEAFF. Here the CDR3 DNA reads TGCAGTGCTAGAGATAGGGGGGAGACTGAAGCTTTCTTT.

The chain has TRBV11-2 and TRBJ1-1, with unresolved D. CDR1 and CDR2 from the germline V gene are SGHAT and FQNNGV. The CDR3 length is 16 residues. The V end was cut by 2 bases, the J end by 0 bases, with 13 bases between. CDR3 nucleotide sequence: TGTGCCAGCAGCTTAATGGCTTGGCGCCTGAACACTGAAGCTTTCTTT. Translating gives CASSLMAWRLNTEAFF.

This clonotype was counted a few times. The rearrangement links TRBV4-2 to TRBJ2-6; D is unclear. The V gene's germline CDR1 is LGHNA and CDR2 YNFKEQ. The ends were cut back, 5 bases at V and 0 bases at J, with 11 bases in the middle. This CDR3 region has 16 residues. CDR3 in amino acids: CASSESTGSGANVLTF. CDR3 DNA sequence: TGTGCCAGCAGCGAATCGACCGGCTCTGGGGCCAACGTCCTGACTTTC.

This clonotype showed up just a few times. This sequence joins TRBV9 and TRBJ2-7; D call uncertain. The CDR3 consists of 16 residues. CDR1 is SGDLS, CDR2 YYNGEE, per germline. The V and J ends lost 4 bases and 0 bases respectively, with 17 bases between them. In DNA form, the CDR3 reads TGTGCCAGCAGCCCCCCCTCGGGCCCGAACTCCTACGAGCAGTACTTC. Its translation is CASSPPSGPNSYEQYF.

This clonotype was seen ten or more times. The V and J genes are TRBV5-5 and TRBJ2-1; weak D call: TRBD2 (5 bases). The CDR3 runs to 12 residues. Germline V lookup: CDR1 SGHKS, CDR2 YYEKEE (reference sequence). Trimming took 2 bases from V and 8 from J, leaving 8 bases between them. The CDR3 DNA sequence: TGTGCCAGCAGCTTAGTTAGCGATGAGCAGTTCTTC. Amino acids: CASSLVSDEQFF.

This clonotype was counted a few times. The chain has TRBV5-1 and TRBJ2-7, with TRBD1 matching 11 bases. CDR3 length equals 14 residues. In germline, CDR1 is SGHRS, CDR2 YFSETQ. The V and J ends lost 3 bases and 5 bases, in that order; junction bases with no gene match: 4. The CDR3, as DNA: TGCGCCAGCAGCTGGACAGGGGGCATCAACGAGCAGTACTTC. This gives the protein CASSWTGGINEQYF.

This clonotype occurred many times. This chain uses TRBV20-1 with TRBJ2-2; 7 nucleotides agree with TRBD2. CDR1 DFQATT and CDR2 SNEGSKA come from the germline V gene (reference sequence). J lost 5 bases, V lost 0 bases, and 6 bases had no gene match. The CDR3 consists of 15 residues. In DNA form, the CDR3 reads TGCAGTGCTAGAGATGTGGGAGCGGGGACCGGGGAGCTGTTTTTT. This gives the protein CSARDVGAGTGELFF.